What follows are 11 T cell receptor beta chains derived from one specimen sequenced in a study of blood T cells in healthy people across ages. Sample-barcoded 5' priming and a J-beta primer mix drove a second PCR of roughly 7 to 11 cycles. TCRdb re-called the 5' RACE reads with MiXCR, one entry per CDR3 protein. The sample includes around 700,000 distinct CDR3 sequences, around 25% of them seen just once. The data also belong to a second study, concerning T cells of mothers and their children.

Sequenced material: blood. The receptors derive from a boy younger than 18 in good health.

This clonotype turned up a few times. The rearrangement links TRBV29-1 to TRBJ2-7; 12 bases are a match to TRBD2. The J segment lost 6 bases and the V segment lost 6 bases, leaving 15 bases of the junction unmatched. The length of the CDR3 is 16 residues. From germline, CDR1 is SQVTM and CDR2 ANQGSEA. The CDR3 DNA sequence: TGCAGCGTCGATACTACGACTAGCGGGGGAGTAGGCGAGCAGTACTTC. Translated: CSVDTTTSGGVGEQYF.

This clonotype has more than one count but fewer than ten. CDR3 residues: CASSPVLNRNSPLHF. In DNA, the CDR3 is TGTGCCAGCAGTCCTGTGCTGAACCGTAATTCACCCCTCCACTTT. V and J are TRBV28 and TRBJ1-6; D gene ambiguous. The germline CDR1 and CDR2 sequences are MDHEN and SYDVKM. Deletions cut 5 bases from V and 6 bases from J, with 14 bases between. This CDR3 has 15 amino acids.

The chain recombines TRBV2 with TRBJ2-5; TRBD1 agrees at 9 bases. The CDR3 runs to 13 residues. J was trimmed by 5 bases and V by 8 bases; bases with no gene match: 6. Germline CDR1 SNHLY, CDR2 FYNNEI. For the CDR3, the DNA is TGTGCCAGCGGACAGGGGAAGGGGGAGACCCAGTACTTC. Its translation is CASGQGKGETQYF.

The chain couples TRBV7-9 to TRBJ1-4; perhaps TRBD1 as D (5 bases). CDR3 length: 13 residues. The V gene's germline CDR1 is SEHNR and CDR2 FQNEAQ (reference sequence). Trimming took 9 bases from V and 0 from J, leaving 8 bases between them. The CDR3 here is CASRQSTNEKLFF. The CDR3 DNA follows: TGTGCCAGTAGACAGTCAACTAATGAAAAACTGTTTTTT.

This clonotype was detected a few times. The DNA of the CDR3 is TGTGCCAGCAGCTCTACGGGGGGGTCCTATGGCTACACCTTC. It specifies CASSSTGGSYGYTF. The chain joins TRBV7-2 to TRBJ1-2; possible D gene TRBD1, 5 bases. Deletions cut 4 bases from V and 4 bases from J, with 13 bases between. Germline values: CDR1 SGHTA, CDR2 FQGNSA. This CDR3 has 14 amino acids.

The genes are TRBV24-1 and TRBJ2-1; D tentatively fits TRBD1 or TRBD2 (6 bases each). Germline CDR1 reads KGHDR; CDR2 reads SFDVKD. The ends were cut back, 0 bases at V and 8 bases at J, with 13 bases in the middle. The length of the CDR3 is 15 residues. CDR3 sequence: CATSDLIGGLDEQFF. Written as DNA, the CDR3 is TGTGCCACCAGTGATTTGATTGGGGGGCTGGATGAGCAGTTCTTC.

About this clonotype itself: Germline and junction disagree at one end, which may indicate a read error. The genes are TRBV14 and TRBJ2-5, with no clear D. The CDR3 covers 12 residues. The germline CDR1 and CDR2 sequences are SGHDN and FVKESK. DNA for the CDR3: TGTGCCAACAGCTTCCTGGGCACTACCCAGTACTTC. Protein product: CANSFLGTTQYF.

This clonotype came up a few times. V usage is TRBV4-3 and J usage is TRBJ2-3, with D perhaps TRBD1 (5 bases). V lost 1 base and J 4 bases, leaving 12 bases between the germline ends. Germline CDR1 reads LGHNA; CDR2 reads YSLEER. The CDR3 spans 15 residues. Here the CDR3 DNA reads TGCGCCAGCAGCCAAGGTGGCAGGGTCCCAGATACGCAGTATTTT. The encoded protein is CASSQGGRVPDTQYF.

There are a few counts of this clonotype. This chain joins TRBV20-1 and TRBJ2-3; a possible D gene is TRBD2 (7 bases). Germline CDR1 and CDR2: DFQATT and SNEGSKA (reference sequence). The CDR3 loop spans 15 amino acids. V was cut by 5 bases and J by 2 bases, with 17 bases left in between. CDR3 in amino acids: CSALGGTSTTDTQYF. CDR3 DNA sequence: TGCAGTGCTCTCGGGGGGACATCAACCACAGATACGCAGTATTTT.

J is TRBJ2-3 and V is TRBV9; D gene uncertain. V shed 0 bases and J shed 2 bases, with 10 bases lying between them. Germline CDR1 SGDLS, CDR2 YYNGEE. The CDR3 is 15 residues long. The CDR3 DNA is TGTGCCAGCAGCGTAGTTGGCTTAAACACAGATACGCAGTATTTT. Translated: CASSVVGLNTDTQYF.

The rearrangement joins TRBV4-3 to TRBJ1-6; 7 nucleotides match TRBD1. The CDR3 length is 15 residues. Trimming took 1 base from V and 8 from J; bases not matched to a gene: 5. Germline assignment: CDR1 LGHNA and CDR2 YSLEER. The CDR3 protein is CASSQATGLDSPLHF. The CDR3 DNA follows: TGCGCCAGCAGCCAAGCGACAGGGCTGGATTCACCCCTCCACTTT.